These 15 T cell receptor beta chains came from one sample sequenced in a study of cytomegalovirus exposure and HLA in healthy donors (dated by TCRdb to 2015 to 2018). The method was the immunoSEQ multiplex PCR assay. For the multiplex PCR, a mixture combining 60 forward primers for TCR Vbeta segments and 13 reverse primers for TCR Jbeta segments was used. Imported from immuneACCESS, the table was reduced by TCRdb to in-frame sequences with V and J called. These copies leave out some clones; in studies compared against another copy, an unresolved V gene accounts for under half, and the cause of the remainder is not known. This sample has some 130,000 clones in its table, and 75% to 90% of those were observed once. Around 4.1% of the sample is in the top ten clones. The sequencing sample was made of PBMCs. These receptors all stem from a woman aged 40 to 50 in good health and CMV-seronegative.

The CDR3 is CASSFRGPNTGELFF. The CDR3 coding sequence is TGTGCCAGCAGTTTTAGGGGGCCGAACACCGGGGAGCTGTTTTTT. The V gene is TRBV28, the J gene TRBJ2-2; 7 bases fit TRBD1. CDR1 MDHEN and CDR2 SYDVKM come from the germline V gene. J gave up 0 bases and V 3 bases, and 1 base lay outside the gene matches. This CDR3 is 15 amino acids long.

The V call is TRBV19, the J call TRBJ1-1, with TRBD1 matching 7 bases. Germline-derived CDR1 and CDR2 are LNHDA and SQIVND (reference sequence). The CDR3 runs to 14 residues. V lost 7 bases and J lost 3; bases outside the gene matches: 8. In DNA, the CDR3 is TGTGCCAGTACCCCTTCAGGGGGAGACACTGAAGCTTTCTTT. Its translation: CASTPSGGDTEAFF. Looking up the rest from reference TRBV19 and TRBJ1-1 gives the full variable domain: DGGITQSPKYLFRKEGQNVTLSCEQNLNHDAMYWYRQDPGQGLRLIYYSQIVNDFQKGDIAEGYSVSREKKESFPLTVTSAQKNPTAFYLCASTPSGGDTEAFFGQGTRLTVV.

This rearrangement joins TRBV4-2 to TRBJ2-7, with TRBD2 as a possible D gene (6 bases). This CDR3 has 15 residues. Trimming cost V 1 base and J 0 bases, with 10 bases left between them. The germline V gene has CDR1 LGHNA and CDR2 YNFKEQ. CDR3 loop: CASSQGTGLSYEQYF. CDR3 nucleotides: TGTGCCAGCAGCCAAGGGACGGGACTCTCCTACGAGCAGTACTTC.

This clone was observed a single time. This rearrangement joins TRBV19 to TRBJ1-5, with TRBD1 identical over 8 bases. Trimming at V came to 10 bases and at J to 0 bases, leaving 8 bases not matched to a gene. The germline V gene has CDR1 LNHDA and CDR2 SQIVND (reference sequence). CDR3 length: 15 residues. CDR3 region: CATRTGRISNQPQHF. CDR3 nucleotides: TGTGCCACCCGGACAGGGAGAATTAGCAATCAGCCCCAGCATTTT.

The rearrangement joins TRBV2 to TRBJ1-3; the match to TRBD1 covers 8 bases. The length of the CDR3 is 16 residues. After removal of 7 bases from V and 2 bases from J, the junction contained 10 bases not matched to a gene. CDR1 is SNHLY, CDR2 FYNNEI, per germline. The CDR3 DNA is TGTGCCAGCATCGGCAGACAGGGGTCTGCTGGAAACACCATATATTTT. Translated, it gives CASIGRQGSAGNTIYF.

The gene calls are TRBV13 and TRBJ2-7; TRBD1 aligns across 11 bases. The germline V gene has CDR1 PRHDT and CDR2 FYEKMQ (reference sequence). The CDR3 consists of 15 residues. V lost 3 bases, J lost 5 bases, and 6 bases stayed unmatched. CDR3: CASSLARTGGDEQYF. The DNA for the CDR3 is TGTGCCAGCAGCTTGGCTAGGACAGGGGGCGACGAGCAGTACTTC.

The V and J genes are TRBV7-3 and TRBJ2-1; D is ambiguous. V lost 5 bases to trimming and J lost 8 bases, with 10 bases between them. Germline-derived CDR1 and CDR2 are SGHTA and FQGTGA. The CDR3 runs to 12 residues. The CDR3 DNA follows: TGTGCCAGCAGCCAAGGCGGAGATGAGCAGTTCTTC. Translating gives CASSQGGDEQFF.

This chain connects TRBV9 to TRBJ1-2; TRBD1 agrees at 7 bases. The germline V gene has CDR1 SGDLS and CDR2 YYNGEE. V lost 4 bases, J lost 8 bases, and 14 bases stayed unmatched. The CDR3 has 15 residues. CDR3: CASSPRRAGGEGYTF. The CDR3 DNA follows: TGTGCCAGCAGCCCGAGAAGGGCAGGGGGTGAGGGCTACACCTTC.

This clone was found once. This chain joins TRBV29-1 and TRBJ2-7; 10 nucleotides agree with TRBD2. Germline V lookup: CDR1 SQVTM, CDR2 ANQGSEA. The CDR3 sequence is 13 residues long. V lost 5 bases, J lost 0 bases, and 1 base stayed unmatched. The CDR3 sequence: CSVTSGDSYEQYF. CDR3 coding DNA: TGCAGCGTTACTAGCGGGGACTCCTACGAGCAGTACTTC.

V usage is TRBV11-2 and J usage is TRBJ2-7; D not certain. V dropped 1 base and J dropped 4 bases, with 14 bases sitting between them. CDR3 length equals 15 residues. Germline assignment: CDR1 SGHAT and CDR2 FQNNGV. The CDR3 spells CASSLAIEAAYEQYF. The CDR3 DNA sequence: TGTGCCAGCAGCTTAGCTATCGAGGCAGCTTACGAGCAGTACTTC. Full variable domain (remainder filled in from reference TRBV11-2 and TRBJ2-7): EAGVAQSPRYKIIEKRQSVAFWCNPISGHATLYWYQQILGQGPKLLIQFQNNGVVDDSQLPKDRFSAERLKGVDSTLKIQPAKLEDSAVYLCASSLAIEAAYEQYFGPGTRLTVT.

The chain joins TRBV4-1 to TRBJ2-3; TRBD2 matches 13 bases. The CDR3 is 20 amino acids. Germline V gene lookup returns CDR1 MGHRA and CDR2 YSYEKL. Trimming removed 4 bases from V and 0 bases from J; junction bases left unmatched: 13. CDR3 DNA sequence: TGCGCCAGCAGCCCGCGGACTAGCGGGGGCCCGGACCTCAGCACAGATACGCAGTATTTT. Translated: CASSPRTSGGPDLSTDTQYF.

The sample holds one count of this clone. This chain joins TRBV12-5 and TRBJ1-2; 7 nucleotides align to TRBD1. CDR1 is LGHNT and CDR2 is FRNRAP in the germline V gene. Trimming cost V 5 bases and J 4 bases; bases outside gene matches: 7. This CDR3 comprises 14 residues. The CDR3 loop is CASGQGDTGYGYTF. The CDR3 DNA is TGTGCTAGTGGTCAGGGGGACACAGGCTATGGCTACACCTTC.

The rearrangement links TRBV10-1 to TRBJ2-2, with TRBD2 as a possible D gene (6 bases). Germline V gene data show CDR1 as WNHNN and CDR2 as SYGVQD (reference sequence). This CDR3 spans 17 amino acids. V lost 0 bases and J 6 bases, leaving 17 bases between the germline ends. The CDR3: CASSESSRGVAAGELFF. The CDR3 nucleotides are TGCGCCAGCAGTGAGTCTAGTCGTGGGGTAGCGGCCGGGGAGCTGTTTTTT.

V usage is TRBV10-3 and J usage is TRBJ1-6, with TRBD1 identical over 7 bases. V gave up 4 bases and J gave up 9 bases; unmatched junction bases: 9. Germline V gene sequence: CDR1 ENHRY, CDR2 SYGVKD. This CDR3 has 15 residues. DNA for the CDR3: TGTGCCATCAGTGCGACAGGGCCGCCGGTTTCACCCCTCCACTTT. Translated: CAISATGPPVSPLHF.

The chain employs TRBV4-2 and TRBJ1-4; D unresolved. Per the germline V gene, CDR1 is LGHNA and CDR2 is YNFKEQ. CDR3 size: 14 residues. V lost 0 bases, J lost 5 bases, and 7 bases lay in between. Written as DNA, the CDR3 is TGTGCCAGCAGCCAAGACAGGCGCAATGAAAAACTGTTTTTT. It is translated as CASSQDRRNEKLFF.